A selection of T cell receptor beta chains follows, all from one sample in a study of early T cells in non-severe SARS-CoV-2 infection. Each CDR3 protein gets one entry after TCRdb re-called the 5' RACE reads with MiXCR. Of about 49,000 distinct CDR3 sequences detected, approximately 4.1% appear once; the ten largest clones hold approximately 5.9%. The specimen was whole blood. The receptors stem from an adult who was a healthcare worker with PCR-confirmed SARS-CoV-2 infection or an uninfected control (not recorded which). Both conserved end residues are part of each CDR3. A D gene is named only where the DNA matches it firmly. A clone size is listed for some rows: how often the clone was seen (once, few, many), or a class if it is expanded.

-	many	TRBJ1-1	TRBV6-5	CASSYSKWAYTEAFF	TGTGCCAGCAGTTACTCGAAATGGGCTTACACTGAAGCTTTCTTT
-	many	TRBJ1-1	TRBV6-6	CASSYSSVRMNTEAFF	TGTGCCAGCAGTTACTCGAGCGTCAGGATGAACACTGAAGCTTTCTTT
-	few	TRBJ2-2	TRBV7-2	CASSLTTGSHGELFF	TGTGCCAGCAGCTTAACTACAGGGTCCCACGGGGAGCTGTTTTTT
TRBD1	many	TRBJ1-2	TRBV2	CASSGDSTIGYTF	TGTGCCAGCAGTGGGGACAGTACTATTGGCTACACCTTC
-	many	TRBJ1-1	TRBV3-1	CASSQRGGEAAFF	TGTGCCAGCAGCCAAAGGGGCGGGGAAGCGGCTTTCTTT
-	many	TRBJ2-1	TRBV20-1	CSAPSTTLATEQFF	TGCAGTGCTCCTTCCACAACACTAGCTACTGAGCAGTTCTTC
-	many	TRBJ1-1	TRBV20-1	CSAREGPEAFF	TGCAGTGCTAGGGAGGGTCCTGAAGCTTTCTTT
-	many	TRBJ1-2	TRBV5-1	CASSKGTPTNLDYGYTF	TGCGCCAGCAGCAAAGGAACTCCCACGAATCTGGACTATGGCTACACCTTC
-	few	TRBJ2-7	TRBV6-2/TRBV6-3	CASSYAYEQYF	TGTGCCAGCAGTTACGCCTACGAGCAGTACTTC
-	many	TRBJ2-2	TRBV11-2	CASSSWEDGELFF	TGTGCCAGCAGCTCCTGGGAGGACGGGGAGCTGTTTTTT
-	few	TRBJ2-3	TRBV5-1	CASSLSGVPSTDTQYF	TGCGCCAGCAGCCTCTCTGGCGTTCCTAGCACAGATACGCAGTATTTT
TRBD2	-	TRBJ2-7	TRBV4-1	CASSVGSGNPYEQYF	TGCGCCAGCAGCGTGGGAAGCGGGAACCCCTACGAGCAGTACTTC
-	few	TRBJ1-2	TRBV20-1	CSARPPVRTYYGYTF	TGCAGTGCTAGACCGCCCGTCAGGACTTACTATGGCTACACCTTC
TRBD2	-	TRBJ2-5	TRBV7-3	CASSRGTSGQETQYF	TGTGCCAGCAGCCGCGGGACTAGCGGACAAGAGACCCAGTACTTC
-	many	TRBJ2-7	TRBV10-3	CAISSGPGGYEQYF	TGTGCCATCTCCTCGGGACCTGGAGGCTACGAGCAGTACTTC
TRBD1	many	TRBJ2-7	TRBV19	CASRRDRGYEQYF	TGTGCCAGTAGACGGGACAGGGGTTACGAGCAGTACTTC
TRBD2	many	TRBJ2-1	TRBV27	CASIPGTSGYNEQFF	TGTGCCAGCATCCCCGGGACTAGCGGCTACAATGAGCAGTTCTTC
TRBD2	many	TRBJ2-3	TRBV19	CASKKGTSRALGTQYF	TGTGCCAGTAAAAAAGGGACTAGTCGGGCATTGGGGACGCAGTATTTT
TRBD1	many	TRBJ1-5	TRBV19	CATQGQGFQPQHF	TGTGCCACCCAGGGACAGGGGTTCCAGCCCCAGCATTTT
-	many	TRBJ1-5	TRBV7-2	CASSSLLGGGQPQHF	TGTGCCAGCAGCTCCTTATTGGGTGGCGGTCAGCCCCAGCATTTT
-	-	TRBJ1-2	TRBV19	CASAPGTGNYGYTF	TGTGCCAGTGCTCCCGGGACTGGAAACTATGGCTACACCTTC
-	many	TRBJ1-2	TRBV18	CASSPREAGGYTF	TGTGCCAGCTCACCACGGGAAGCCGGTGGCTACACCTTC
-	many	TRBJ2-7	TRBV5-5	CASSLVTGEGEQYF	TGTGCCAGCAGCTTGGTCACCGGGGAAGGCGAGCAGTACTTC
-	-	TRBJ2-7	TRBV10-2	CASSESGEAYEQYF	TGCGCCAGCAGTGAGTCGGGGGAGGCCTACGAGCAGTACTTC
-	many	TRBJ2-2	TRBV9	CASSVVTDPTGELFF	TGTGCCAGCAGCGTAGTTACAGACCCCACCGGGGAGCTGTTTTTT
TRBD1	many	TRBJ1-1	TRBV12-3/TRBV12-4	CASWRRGPGGLDTEAFF	TGTGCCAGCTGGAGAAGGGGGCCTGGGGGGTTAGACACTGAAGCTTTCTTT
-	-	TRBJ2-7	TRBV3-1	CASSQVPGVAYEQYF	TGTGCCAGCAGCCAAGTTCCAGGGGTCGCTTACGAGCAGTACTTC
-	few	TRBJ2-1	TRBV3-1	CASSQDSTPYNEQFF	TGTGCCAGCAGCCAAGACTCTACACCCTACAATGAGCAGTTCTTC
-	-	TRBJ2-1	TRBV5-1	CASRLATGNEQFF	TGCGCCAGCAGGCTAGCGACCGGCAATGAGCAGTTCTTC
TRBD2	many	TRBJ2-1	TRBV9	CASSRTSGHNEQFF	TGTGCCAGCAGCCGGACTAGCGGTCACAATGAGCAGTTCTTC
-	many	TRBJ2-1	TRBV20-1	CSVSGKDEQFF	TGCAGTGTATCTGGGAAGGATGAGCAGTTCTTC
TRBD1	many	TRBJ2-7	TRBV10-1	CASSRGTGLPYEQYF	TGCGCCAGCAGTCGGGGGACAGGGCTACCCTACGAGCAGTACTTC
TRBD1	many	TRBJ2-7	TRBV7-8	CASSPRQGVTSYEQYF	TGTGCCAGCAGCCCGAGACAGGGGGTCACCTCCTACGAGCAGTACTTC
-	many	TRBJ1-1	TRBV19	CASSSPGLHTEAFF	TGTGCCAGTAGTTCTCCGGGTTTGCACACTGAAGCTTTCTTT
TRBD1	-	TRBJ2-7	TRBV7-2	CASSPRTGGYEQYF	TGTGCCAGCAGCCCCCGGACAGGGGGGTACGAGCAGTACTTC
TRBD1	many	TRBJ2-1	TRBV19	CASRPTGVDEQFF	TGTGCCAGTAGGCCAACAGGGGTCGATGAGCAGTTCTTC
TRBD1	many	TRBJ2-5	TRBV18	CASSPYGETGRETQYF	TGTGCCAGCTCACCTTACGGAGAGACAGGGAGAGAGACCCAGTACTTC
-	-	TRBJ1-5	TRBV4-2	CASSLAGMNQPQHF	TGTGCCAGCAGCCTAGCAGGGATGAATCAGCCCCAGCATTTT
TRBD1	-	TRBJ2-5	TRBV7-6	CASSLAQGARETQYF	TGTGCCAGCAGCTTAGCACAGGGGGCGAGGGAGACCCAGTACTTC
TRBD2	many	TRBJ2-7	TRBV12-3/TRBV12-4	CASRPGTSPSYEQYF	TGTGCCAGCAGGCCCGGGACTAGCCCTTCCTACGAGCAGTACTTC
-	many	TRBJ2-7	TRBV29-1	CSVEDMVGEQYF	TGCAGCGTTGAAGATATGGTTGGCGAGCAGTACTTC
TRBD1	many	TRBJ1-1	TRBV29-1	CSGTTGGNTEAFF	TGCAGCGGGACGACAGGGGGCAACACTGAAGCTTTCTTT
-	many	TRBJ1-4	TRBV29-1	CSVGNTGSEKLFF	TGCAGCGTCGGTAATACAGGAAGTGAAAAACTGTTTTTT
-	-	TRBJ1-5	TRBV27	CASSPIYNTVPHNQPQHF	TGTGCCAGCAGCCCAATTTACAACACCGTTCCTCACAATCAGCCCCAGCATTTT
-	many	TRBJ2-5	TRBV5-4	CASSLSRGGRRETQYF	TGTGCCAGCAGCCTCTCCCGGGGCGGAAGGCGAGAGACCCAGTACTTC
-	many	TRBJ2-7	TRBV20-1	CSAVPLTQSYEQYF	TGCAGTGCAGTTCCCCTAACTCAATCCTACGAGCAGTACTTC
-	-	TRBJ2-2	TRBV6-1	CAGRDLANTGELFF	TGTGCCGGACGGGACTTAGCGAACACCGGGGAGCTGTTTTTT